The rows below give T cell receptor beta chains drawn from one sample of a study of identical twins. TCRdb re-analysed the 5' RACE reads in MiXCR, keeping a single row per CDR3 protein. Of roughly 490,000 distinct CDR3 sequences in the sample, roughly 13% were seen once. These data were also filed under a second study, of yellow fever vaccine responses in identical twins.

Sequencing was performed on CD4+ T cells sorted from blood. These receptors were taken from a woman younger than 35 in good health. CDR3s include the opening cysteine and the closing phenylalanine or tryptophan. A D gene is named only where the DNA matches it firmly. The size of a clone is reported for some rows only, either as once, few or many, or as a class for expanded clones.

CDR3 DNA	CDR3 protein	J gene	V gene	D gene	clone size
TGTGCCTGCAGTCCCGCCCGTGGTAGCGGGGGGTACATAGGTACGCAGTATTTT	CACSPARGSGGYIGTQYF	TRBJ2-3	TRBV12-3/TRBV12-4	TRBD2	-
TGTGCCAGCAGCTTAACCAAAACTAGCACAGATACGCAGTATTTT	CASSLTKTSTDTQYF	TRBJ2-3	TRBV7-3	-	few
TGTGCCAGCAGCCAAGAAGCTCGAAACTGGGGGGAGCTGTTTTTT	CASSQEARNWGELFF	TRBJ2-2	TRBV4-2	-	few
TGCGCCAGCAGGTCCGGGACAGGGGATAGCAATCAGCCCCAGCATTTT	CASRSGTGDSNQPQHF	TRBJ1-5	TRBV5-1	TRBD1	-
TGCGCCAGCAGCCAAGATACTAGCGGAACCGGGGAGCTGTTTTTT	CASSQDTSGTGELFF	TRBJ2-2	TRBV4-3	TRBD2	few
TGTGCCAGCAGCAGGCTAGCGGGGGGGCGTTCAGATACGCAGTATTTT	CASSRLAGGRSDTQYF	TRBJ2-3	TRBV6-1	TRBD2	many
TGTGCCTCTAAGGGAAACTTGAACACTGAAGCTTTCTTT	CASKGNLNTEAFF	TRBJ1-1	TRBV10-3	-	few
TGTGCCATCCAAGCCTACAATGAGCAGTTCTTC	CAIQAYNEQFF	TRBJ2-1	TRBV10-3	-	-
TGCAGTGCTAGAGCGGGGGGGCTCTACAATGAGCAGTTCTTC	CSARAGGLYNEQFF	TRBJ2-1	TRBV20-1	TRBD2	-
TGCGCCAGCAGCTTGGCCTCCCAGGGCTACACCTTC	CASSLASQGYTF	TRBJ1-2	TRBV5-1	-	many
TGTGCCAGCAGTACCCCGAGGGAGGGGGCAAAACTAAATACGCAGTATTTT	CASSTPREGAKLNTQYF	TRBJ2-3	TRBV12-3/TRBV12-4	-	-
TGTGCCAGCAGCCAAACGTCGTCAGGGTTT	CASSQTSSGF	TRBJ1-3	TRBV3-1	-	-
TGCAGCGTTCTAGACAGGAGCTTCTATGGCTACACCTTC	CSVLDRSFYGYTF	TRBJ1-2	TRBV29-1	-	-
TGTGCCAGCAGCCTAATTGATAGGTTTGAGCAGTTCTTC	CASSLIDRFEQFF	TRBJ2-1	TRBV7-8	-	-
TGTGCCAGTAGGGGACTAGCCCCAAACAATGAGCAGTTCTTC	CASRGLAPNNEQFF	TRBJ2-1	TRBV19	TRBD2	-
TGCAGCGTTGACCAGTATGAAGAGACCCAGTACTTC	CSVDQYEETQYF	TRBJ2-5	TRBV29-1	-	-
TGTGCCAGCAGCTTAGAACTAGCGGACTACAATGAGCAGTTCTTC	CASSLELADYNEQFF	TRBJ2-1	TRBV11-1	TRBD2	many
TGTGCCAGCAGCCGCGGACAGGGGGCATTTGGCTACACCTTC	CASSRGQGAFGYTF	TRBJ1-2	TRBV12-3/TRBV12-4	TRBD1	many
TGTGCCAGCAGTTTGGTGCAGGGAGGCACCGGGGAGCTGTTTTTT	CASSLVQGGTGELFF	TRBJ2-2	TRBV12-3/TRBV12-4	-	few
TGTGCCAGCAGCTTAAGGCGTGGGGAGACCCAGTACTTC	CASSLRRGETQYF	TRBJ2-5	TRBV11-1	-	many
TGTGCCAGCAGTTCACCCCCCCCGGCAGAAGAGACCCAGTACTTC	CASSSPPPAEETQYF	TRBJ2-5	TRBV28	-	many
TGTGCCAGCAGCCCGGACCGTCGCCCACACAATGAGCAGTTCTTC	CASSPDRRPHNEQFF	TRBJ2-1	TRBV5-6	-	few
TGCAGTGCTAGCCGGGCTCCGAGCCTAGATACGCAGTATTTT	CSASRAPSLDTQYF	TRBJ2-3	TRBV20-1	-	-
TGTGCCAGCAGCTTGGGCAAGCCACTTCACGAGACAGATACGCAGTATTTT	CASSLGKPLHETDTQYF	TRBJ2-3	TRBV11-2	-	-
TGTGCCAGCAGTTACCTGGGACTAGCGAGGAGCTCCTACGAGCAGTACTTC	CASSYLGLARSSYEQYF	TRBJ2-7	TRBV6-5	TRBD2	-
TGTGCCACCAACAGGGACCCACCCCTCCACTTT	CATNRDPPLHF	TRBJ1-6	TRBV25-1	-	many
TGTGCCACAGCCCAGGACCGTGAAGCTTTCTTT	CATAQDREAFF	TRBJ1-1	TRBV12-3/TRBV12-4	-	-
TGTGCCTGGAGTGTGGTCAGAGGCACAGATACGCAGTATTTT	CAWSVVRGTDTQYF	TRBJ2-3	TRBV30	-	few